Below are 32 T cell receptor beta chains sequenced from a single sample in a study of T cell responses to AZD1222 COVID-19 vaccine. The assay was immunoSEQ multiplex PCR, and TCRdb's table has in-frame clones only and misses some. The sample consists of about 97,000 clones, about 87% of them appearing once. The sequencing here drew on peripheral blood, taken 28 days after the second AZD1222 dose. The receptors stem from an adult who received the AZD1222 COVID-19 vaccine.

V gene TRBV29-1 combines with J gene TRBJ1-1; tentatively, D is TRBD1 (5 bases). The germline gives CDR1 SQVTM, CDR2 ANQGSEA. The germline V and J ends were trimmed by 2 bases and 9 bases, with 22 bases remaining between them. The CDR3 is made up of 15 amino acids. The CDR3 nucleotides are TGCAGCGTTGAATCCAGTGACAGAGCCCTAGGAAAAGCTTTCTTT. Translated: CSVESSDRALGKAFF. Complete variable domain (other parts from reference TRBV29-1 and TRBJ1-1): SAVISQKPSRDICQRGTSLTIQCQVDSQVTMMFWYRQQPGQSLTLIATANQGSEATYESGFVIDKFPISRPNLTFSTLTVSNMSPEDSSIYLCSVESSDRALGKAFFGQGTRLTVV.

The chain couples TRBV18 to TRBJ2-3; 10 bases match TRBD2. Germline loops: CDR1 KGHSH, CDR2 LQKENI. After removal of 3 bases from V and 6 bases from J, the junction contained 3 bases not matched to a gene. The CDR3 sequence is 14 residues long. DNA of the CDR3: TGTGCCAGCTCACCGGGACTAGCGCCGGATACGCAGTATTTT. Translation: CASSPGLAPDTQYF.

The V gene is TRBV9, the J gene TRBJ1-6, with TRBD1 matching 8 bases. J gave up 10 bases and V 2 bases, and 11 bases lay outside the gene matches. Germline values: CDR1 SGDLS, CDR2 YYNGEE. The CDR3 covers 16 residues. The chain's CDR3 is CASSVDRGDLNSPLHF. CDR3 nucleotides: TGTGCCAGCAGCGTCGACAGGGGCGATTTGAACTCACCCCTCCACTTT.

The chain uses TRBV28 and TRBJ2-1; no firm D call. The CDR3 contains 12 residues. V was pared by 5 bases and J by 8 bases, with 10 bases between. Germline V CDR1 and CDR2: MDHEN, SYDVKM. The CDR3, as DNA: TGTGCCAGCAGTAAGTACTGGGATGAGCAGTTCTTC. As protein: CASSKYWDEQFF.

This sequence joins TRBV5-1 and TRBJ1-4; D possibly corresponds to TRBD1 (5 bases). The CDR3 covers 15 residues. Germline lookup yields CDR1 SGHRS and CDR2 YFSETQ. The germline V and J ends were trimmed by 0 bases and 7 bases, with 13 bases remaining between them. Here the CDR3 reads CASSLVAGGGEKLFF. CDR3 bases: TGCGCCAGCAGCTTGGTGGCTGGGGGTGGTGAAAAACTGTTTTTT.

This clone was counted at least ten times. CDR3 sequence: CASSIVGTGKREQYF. CDR3 coding DNA: TGTGCCAGCAGTATCGTCGGGACAGGGAAGAGGGAGCAGTACTTC. The rearrangement joins TRBV6-2 or TRBV6-3 to TRBJ2-7, with TRBD1 matching over 9 bases. V was clipped by 5 bases and J by 7 bases; unmatched bases: 12. The germline CDR1 and CDR2 sequences are MNHEY and SVGEGT. This CDR3 is 15 amino acids long.

This chain uses TRBV12-5 with TRBJ2-3; 7 positions agree with TRBD2. V gave up 1 base and J gave up 2 bases; unmatched junction bases: 3. Germline V gives CDR1 LGHNT, CDR2 FRNRAP. The CDR3 runs to 15 residues. The CDR3 region is CASGLGLADTDTQYF. CDR3 nucleotide sequence: TGTGCTAGTGGTTTGGGCCTAGCGGACACAGATACGCAGTATTTT.

This clone occurred a few times. The chain employs TRBV18 and TRBJ1-2; 8 bases are a match to TRBD1. Germline CDR1 reads KGHSH; CDR2 reads LQKENI. The junction had 9 bases not matched to a gene; V was cut back by 2 bases and J by 7 bases. CDR3 length equals 15 residues. The CDR3 loop is CASSPGTGNPGGYTF. The DNA for the CDR3 is TGTGCCAGCTCACCAGGGACAGGCAATCCGGGTGGCTACACCTTC.

This chain connects TRBV7-2 to TRBJ2-4, with TRBD1 identical over 11 bases. The CDR3 has 14 amino acids. V lost 4 bases and J lost 8; bases outside the gene matches: 4. Germline CDR1 and CDR2: SGHTA and FQGNSA. The CDR3 DNA reads TGTGCCAGCAGCTCGGGACAGGGGGTGGACATTCAGTACTTC. The encoded protein is CASSSGQGVDIQYF.

This sequence joins TRBV11-2 and TRBJ1-5; D not certain. Trimming removed 5 bases from V and 3 bases from J, with 5 bases in between. The V gene's germline CDR1 is SGHAT and CDR2 FQNNGV. The CDR3 covers 12 residues. CDR3 residues: CASSLNNQPQHF. The CDR3 DNA is TGTGCCAGCAGCCTCAACAATCAGCCCCAGCATTTT.

This clone occurred a few times. J is TRBJ1-5 and V is TRBV6-2 or TRBV6-3, with D unclear. There are 16 residues in the CDR3. Trimming removed 2 bases from V and 1 base from J, with 12 bases in between. Germline-derived CDR1 and CDR2 are MNHEY and SVGEGT. The CDR3 loop is CASSYPDHLSNQPQHF. CDR3 coding DNA: TGTGCCAGCAGTTACCCGGATCATCTAAGCAATCAGCCCCAGCATTTT.

The chain employs TRBV27 and TRBJ1-2, with D hard to call. CDR1 MNHEY and CDR2 SMNVEV come from the germline V gene (reference sequence). V lost 4 bases, J lost 4 bases, and 10 bases lay in between. This CDR3 comprises 13 residues. CDR3 sequence reads: CASSSGLGYGYTF. DNA for the CDR3: TGTGCCAGCAGTTCGGGGTTAGGCTATGGCTACACCTTC.

This clone was picked up a small number of times. The gene calls are TRBV6-2 or TRBV6-3 and TRBJ2-4; D is unclear. The CDR3 contains 16 residues. Germline V gives CDR1 MNHEY, CDR2 SVGEGT. Deletions cut 0 bases from V and 2 bases from J, with 11 bases between. The CDR3 spells CASSYSKSKTKNIQYF. Written as DNA, the CDR3 is TGTGCCAGCAGTTACTCGAAAAGCAAGACCAAAAACATTCAGTACTTC.

Only a few counts were recorded for this clone. This sequence joins TRBV9 and TRBJ2-1; 8 bases line up with TRBD2. V shed 3 bases and J 7 bases; nucleotides not matched to a gene: 15. Germline V CDR1 and CDR2: SGDLS, YYNGEE. This CDR3 has 17 residues. CDR3 amino acids: CASSAPYYGGASNEQFF. In nucleotides, the CDR3 is TGTGCCAGCAGCGCCCCTTATTACGGGGGGGCCTCTAATGAGCAGTTCTTC.

The rearrangement joins TRBV5-6 to TRBJ1-3; TRBD1 matches 9 bases. With 4 bases clipped from V and 1 base from J, the junction kept 6 bases outside the gene matches. The CDR3 runs 16 residues. Germline V gives CDR1 SGHDT, CDR2 YYEEEE. In DNA form, the CDR3 reads TGTGCCAGCAGCCCCGGGACAGGGCGGTCTGGAAACACCATATATTTT. This encodes CASSPGTGRSGNTIYF.

The chain recombines TRBV3-1 (or the pseudogene TRBV3-2) with TRBJ1-4; a possible D gene is TRBD1 (6 bases). V was cut by 6 bases and J by 5 bases, with 13 bases left in between. The germline CDR1 and CDR2 sequences are LGHDT and YNNKEL (reference sequence). This CDR3 is 14 amino acids long. CDR3 residues: CASRARGGNEKLFF. CDR3 in DNA: TGTGCCAGCAGAGCCAGGGGAGGAAATGAAAAACTGTTTTTT.

The V and J genes are TRBV7-6 and TRBJ2-1; 8 bases fit TRBD2. The CDR3 runs 17 residues. V lost 1 base and J lost 0; bases outside the gene matches: 5. Per germline, CDR1 SGHVS and CDR2 FNYEAQ. CDR3 amino acids: CASSLGAGGYSYNEQFF. The CDR3 nucleotides read TGTGCCAGCAGCTTAGGGGCGGGAGGCTACTCCTACAATGAGCAGTTCTTC.

The chain recombines TRBV28 with TRBJ1-2; no reliable D call. The CDR3 is 13 residues long. Trimming took off 3 bases at V and 7 bases at J, with 12 bases between the two ends. Germline loops: CDR1 MDHEN, CDR2 SYDVKM. The CDR3: CASSLGAWTGYTF. CDR3 bases: TGTGCCAGCAGTTTGGGAGCATGGACTGGCTACACCTTC.

The chain carries TRBV19 and TRBJ1-2; TRBD1 might be the D (5 bases). V was pared by 5 bases and J by 4 bases, with 11 bases between. This CDR3 has 13 residues. Germline CDR1 is LNHDA and CDR2 is SQIVND (reference sequence). The CDR3 reads CASSHDSLYGYTF. DNA of the CDR3: TGTGCCAGTAGTCACGACAGCCTCTATGGCTACACCTTC. Supplemented by reference TRBV19 and TRBJ1-2, the full variable domain reads DGGITQSPKYLFRKEGQNVTLSCEQNLNHDAMYWYRQDPGQGLRLIYYSQIVNDFQKGDIAEGYSVSREKKESFPLTVTSAQKNPTAFYLCASSHDSLYGYTFGSGTRLTVV.

The CDR3, as DNA: TGCGCCAGCAGCTCCCCAGGGGGACCGAACACCGGGGAGCTGTTTTTT. Protein: CASSSPGGPNTGELFF. The V gene is TRBV5-1, the J gene TRBJ2-2; 7 positions match TRBD1. V lost 3 bases, J lost 0 bases, and 5 bases stayed unmatched. CDR1 SGHRS and CDR2 YFSETQ come from the germline V gene. CDR3 length: 16 amino acids.

This clone showed up just once. This chain links TRBV2 with TRBJ1-4; possible D gene TRBD1, 6 bases. Germline CDR1 reads SNHLY; CDR2 reads FYNNEI. The CDR3 totals 13 residues. Trimming shortened V by 2 bases and J by 8 bases, and 9 bases separated the two germline ends. CDR3 amino acids: CASSEQGREKLFF. The CDR3 region has the DNA TGTGCCAGCAGTGAACAGGGGCGGGAAAAACTGTTTTTT.

The rearrangement joins TRBV19 to TRBJ2-7; 7 nucleotides align to TRBD1. V was pared by 7 bases and J by 5 bases, with 8 bases of the junction left unmatched. There are 13 residues in the CDR3. CDR1 and CDR2 (germline): LNHDA, SQIVND (reference sequence). This CDR3 reads CASTLTGWNEQYF. CDR3 DNA: TGTGCCAGTACCCTGACAGGGTGGAACGAGCAGTACTTC.

The chain joins TRBV30 to TRBJ2-3; 9 bases fit TRBD2. Germline lookup yields CDR1 GTSNPN and CDR2 SVGIG (reference sequence). With V trimmed by 1 base and J by 2 bases, 7 bases remained unmatched. The CDR3 is 16 residues long. CDR3 nucleotides: TGTGCCTGGAGTGGTTGGGCTAGCGGGGCCACAGATACGCAGTATTTT. Translated, it gives CAWSGWASGATDTQYF. The variable domain in full, with the rest retrieved from reference TRBV30 and TRBJ2-3, is SQTIHQWPATLVQPVGSPLSLECTVEGTSNPNLYWYRQAAGRGLQLLFYSVGIGQISSEVPQNLSASRPQDRQFILSSKKLLLSDSGFYLCAWSGWASGATDTQYFGPGTRLTVL.

The V call is TRBV24-1, the J call TRBJ1-1; D is uncertain. The CDR3 consists of 15 residues. Trimming shortened V by 4 bases and J by 1 base, and 12 bases separated the two germline ends. Germline lookup yields CDR1 KGHDR and CDR2 SFDVKD. CDR3 sequence: CATSDPPTPNTEAFF. The CDR3 nucleotides read TGTGCCACCAGTGACCCCCCGACACCGAACACTGAAGCTTTCTTT.

The V gene is TRBV6-4, the J gene TRBJ2-1; 7 bases match TRBD2. The length of the CDR3 is 16 residues. V was pared by 2 bases and J by 0 bases, with 4 bases of the junction left unmatched. Germline CDR1 reads MRHNA; CDR2 reads SNTAGT. CDR3 DNA: TGTGCCAGCAGTGACCGCGGGAGTAGCTCCTACAATGAGCAGTTCTTC. Encoded protein: CASSDRGSSSYNEQFF.

V gene TRBV6-5 combines with J gene TRBJ1-6; D gene ambiguous. The CDR3 is made up of 13 amino acids. V was cut by 4 bases and J by 7 bases, with 8 bases left in between. Germline CDR1 reads MNHEY; CDR2 reads SVGAGI. The CDR3 bases are TGTGCCAGCAGTTTGGGATTAAATTCACCCCTCCACTTT. The encoded protein is CASSLGLNSPLHF.

This clone is a singleton in its sample. V is TRBV11-2 and J is TRBJ1-3, with D hard to call. The CDR3 spans 16 residues. Between the trimmed V and J ends, which lost 0 bases and 0 bases, there was a span of 9 bases. CDR1 and CDR2 (germline): SGHAT, FQNNGV. CDR3 nucleotide sequence: TGTGCCAGCAGCTTAGAGAGCGAAATCTCTGGAAACACCATATATTTT. It specifies CASSLESEISGNTIYF.

The chain couples TRBV7-8 to TRBJ2-7; 8 nucleotides line up with TRBD1. V shed 3 bases and J 5 bases; nucleotides not matched to a gene: 12. CDR1 is SGHVS and CDR2 is FQNEAQ in the germline V gene. The CDR3 totals 16 residues. The chain's CDR3 is CASSLGRAGGYHEQYF. The DNA of the CDR3 is TGTGCCAGCAGCTTGGGACGTGCAGGGGGCTACCACGAGCAGTACTTC. The full variable domain, its missing parts supplied by reference TRBV7-8 and TRBJ2-7, is GAGVSQSPRYKVAKRGQDVALRCDPISGHVSLFWYQQALGQGPEFLTYFQNEAQLDKSGLPSDRFFAERPEGSVSTLKIQRTQQEDSAVYLCASSLGRAGGYHEQYFGPGTRLTVT.

The chain combines TRBV2 with TRBJ1-3; TRBD1 is a possible D gene (5 bases). Germline CDR1 is SNHLY and CDR2 is FYNNEI. CDR3 length: 14 amino acids. V lost 2 bases to trimming and J lost 2 bases, with 7 bases between them. The CDR3 coding sequence is TGTGCCAGCAGTGAACCCAGGGCTGGAAACACCATATATTTT. This sequence encodes CASSEPRAGNTIYF.

The chain has TRBV2 and TRBJ1-5; D is possibly TRBD1 (6 bases). This CDR3 has 18 residues. Germline lookup yields CDR1 SNHLY and CDR2 FYNNEI. V was shortened by 1 base and J by 0 bases, with 16 bases between the two germline ends. The CDR3 reads CASSEVMAGDYSNQPQHF. The CDR3 DNA sequence: TGTGCCAGCAGTGAAGTGATGGCAGGGGACTATAGCAATCAGCCCCAGCATTTT.

V and J are TRBV28 and TRBJ1-2; 7 positions agree with TRBD1. Germline trimming cut 11 bases from V and 2 bases from J; bases unmatched to any gene: 5. The CDR3 has 12 amino acids. The germline gives CDR1 MDHEN, CDR2 SYDVKM. CDR3 amino acids: CAAQGENYGYTF. CDR3 sequence (DNA): TGTGCCGCGCAGGGGGAGAACTATGGCTACACCTTC.

The V and J genes are TRBV18 and TRBJ2-2, with no clear D. Trimming left V 5 bases short and J 7 bases short, with 11 bases between. CDR3 length: 13 amino acids. Germline CDR1 and CDR2: KGHSH and LQKENI. DNA for the CDR3: TGTGCCAGCTCATCCAACCCGGGCGGGGAGCTGTTTTTT. This gives the protein CASSSNPGGELFF.